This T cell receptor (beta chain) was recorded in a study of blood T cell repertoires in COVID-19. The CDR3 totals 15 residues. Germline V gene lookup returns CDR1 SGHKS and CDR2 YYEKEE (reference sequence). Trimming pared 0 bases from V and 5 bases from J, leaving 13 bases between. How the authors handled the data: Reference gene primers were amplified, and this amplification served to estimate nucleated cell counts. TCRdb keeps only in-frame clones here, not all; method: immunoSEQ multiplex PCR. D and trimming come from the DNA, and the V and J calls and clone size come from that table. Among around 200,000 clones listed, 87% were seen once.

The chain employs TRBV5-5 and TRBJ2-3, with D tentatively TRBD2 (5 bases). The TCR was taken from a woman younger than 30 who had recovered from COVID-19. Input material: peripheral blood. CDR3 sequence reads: CASSLAGNYGDTQYF. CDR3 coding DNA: TGTGCCAGCAGCTTGGCCGGGAACTACGGAGATACGCAGTATTTT.